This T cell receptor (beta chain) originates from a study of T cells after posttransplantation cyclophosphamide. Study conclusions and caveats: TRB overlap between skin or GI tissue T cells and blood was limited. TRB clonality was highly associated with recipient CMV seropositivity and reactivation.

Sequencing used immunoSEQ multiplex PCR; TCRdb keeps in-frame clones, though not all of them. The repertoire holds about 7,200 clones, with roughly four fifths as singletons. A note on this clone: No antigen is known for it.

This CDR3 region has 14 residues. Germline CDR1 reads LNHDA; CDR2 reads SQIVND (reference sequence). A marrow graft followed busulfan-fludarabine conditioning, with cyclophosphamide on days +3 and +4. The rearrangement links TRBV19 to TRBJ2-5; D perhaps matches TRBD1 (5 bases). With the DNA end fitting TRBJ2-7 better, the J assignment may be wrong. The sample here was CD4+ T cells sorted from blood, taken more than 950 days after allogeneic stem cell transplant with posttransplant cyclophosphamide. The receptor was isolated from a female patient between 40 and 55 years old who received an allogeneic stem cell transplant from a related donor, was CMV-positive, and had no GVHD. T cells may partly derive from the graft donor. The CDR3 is CASSIPQAPYEQYF. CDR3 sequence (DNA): TGTGCCAGTAGTATACCACAGGCACCCTACGAGCAGTACTTC.